A single sample gave rise to the 23 T cell receptor beta chains below, sequenced in a study of shared clonotypes between healthy human individuals. The naive CD8 population came from CD45RO-negative cells selected for CCR7, without terminally differentiated effector memory CD45RA+ cells. Clones were read by immunoSEQ multiplex PCR, and TCRdb kept only the in-frame ones, dropping some. The table lists about 1.9 million clones, approximately 92% of them singletons. The sequenced sample was naive CD8+ T cells from PBMCs. These receptors were taken from a man aged 18 to 35 in good health. Some clones in this sample may be carry-over from other donors' samples.

Turning to this clone: This sample also contains other DNA sequences that code for the same CDR3. The chain couples TRBV29-1 to TRBJ2-7; 7 nucleotides align to TRBD1. Germline V gene lookup returns CDR1 SQVTM and CDR2 ANQGSEA. Unmatched junction bases numbered 4, after V lost 5 bases and J lost 3 bases. This CDR3 is built from 12 residues. CDR3 sequence: CSVKTGVYEQYF. The CDR3 nucleotides read TGCAGCGTTAAAACAGGGGTCTACGAGCAGTACTTC.

The chain has TRBV5-4 and TRBJ2-2; D unclear. Germline CDR1 and CDR2: SGHNT and YYREEE (reference sequence). This CDR3 comprises 14 residues. V shed 1 base and J shed 4 bases, with 8 bases lying between them. CDR3 nucleotide sequence: TGTGCCAGCAGCTTGTTACCGGGCACCGGGGAGCTGTTTTTT. Translation gives CASSLLPGTGELFF.

The chain employs TRBV4-2 and TRBJ2-3, with D possibly TRBD1 on 5 matching bases. This CDR3 region has 15 residues. Trimming took 0 bases from V and 2 from J, leaving 9 bases between them. Germline CDR1 is LGHNA and CDR2 is YNFKEQ. For the CDR3, the DNA is TGTGCCAGCAGCCAAGAAAGGGGTACCACAGATACGCAGTATTTT. It translates to CASSQERGTTDTQYF.

The CDR3 region is CASSYSLRSGHEQYF. The DNA for the CDR3 is TGTGCCAGCAGTTACTCCCTTCGTTCGGGCCACGAGCAGTACTTC. The rearrangement links TRBV11-2 to TRBJ2-7; D unclear. V was cut by 6 bases and J by 5 bases, with 20 bases left in between. This CDR3 comprises 15 residues. Germline lookup yields CDR1 SGHAT and CDR2 FQNNGV.

In its sample, this clone was seen once. The chain links TRBV19 to TRBJ2-1, with TRBD2 matching over 9 bases. V gave up 6 bases and J gave up 7 bases; unmatched junction bases: 10. The CDR3 is 15 residues long. CDR1 and CDR2 from the germline V gene are LNHDA and SQIVND (reference sequence). The CDR3 sequence: CASSDLLAGLNEQFF. The DNA for the CDR3 is TGTGCCAGTAGCGATTTACTAGCGGGTTTAAATGAGCAGTTCTTC.

This CDR3 is CASSLAPGRTYEQYF. The CDR3 DNA follows: TGCGCCAGCAGCTTGGCCCCGGGACGGACCTACGAGCAGTACTTC. This chain uses TRBV5-1 with TRBJ2-7; possibly TRBD1 or TRBD2 for D (5 bases each). V was cut by 0 bases and J by 2 bases, with 12 bases left in between. Per germline, CDR1 SGHRS and CDR2 YFSETQ. There are 15 residues in the CDR3.

This sequence joins TRBV5-8 and TRBJ2-7; 7 bases are shared with TRBD1. CDR1 and CDR2 from the germline V gene are SGHTS and YDEGEE. With 4 bases clipped from V and 2 bases from J, the junction kept 6 bases outside the gene matches. This CDR3 has 14 residues. CDR3 sequence (DNA): TGTGCCAGCAGCCATCAGGGGGTGACCTACGAGCAGTACTTC. It specifies CASSHQGVTYEQYF.

The genes are TRBV13 and TRBJ2-7; 7 bases match TRBD2. Trimming at V came to 4 bases and at J to 6 bases, leaving 15 bases not matched to a gene. The CDR3 has 16 amino acids. Germline lookup yields CDR1 PRHDT and CDR2 FYEKMQ (reference sequence). CDR3: CASSWGRAGGGSEQYF. CDR3 in DNA: TGTGCCAGCAGCTGGGGACGGGCAGGCGGGGGTAGCGAGCAGTACTTC.

In its sample, this clone was seen a few times. The gene calls are TRBV27 and TRBJ2-2; possibly TRBD1 or TRBD2 for D (5 bases each). Trimming removed 7 bases at V and 6 bases at J, with 18 bases between. The CDR3 contains 15 residues. In germline, CDR1 is MNHEY, CDR2 SMNVEV (reference sequence). The CDR3 DNA follows: TGTGCCAGCACCCCCTTCCCAGTGGGGGCCGGGGAGCTGTTTTTT. This encodes CASTPFPVGAGELFF.

The J gene is TRBJ1-5, the V gene TRBV19, with D unclear. Per germline, CDR1 LNHDA and CDR2 SQIVND (reference sequence). Trimming took 7 bases from V and 1 from J, leaving 14 bases between them. The CDR3 extends over 15 amino acids. CDR3: CASTAVALSNQPQHF. In DNA form, the CDR3 reads TGTGCCAGTACCGCCGTAGCGTTGAGCAATCAGCCCCAGCATTTT.

The V and J genes are TRBV9 and TRBJ2-2; a possible D gene is TRBD1 (5 bases). Between the trimmed V and J ends, which lost 2 bases and 5 bases, there was a span of 19 bases. Looked up from germline, CDR1 is SGDLS and CDR2 is YYNGEE. The CDR3 runs to 17 residues. The CDR3 DNA follows: TGTGCCAGCAGCGTGGCACAGGATAAGGGGTGGACCGGGGAGCTGTTTTTT. Amino acids: CASSVAQDKGWTGELFF.

A single count supports this clone. The genes are TRBV7-9 and TRBJ2-2, with TRBD1 identical over 8 bases. The ends lost 5 bases at V and 5 bases at J; junction bases unmatched: 4. CDR1 is SEHNR and CDR2 is FQNEAQ in the germline V gene (reference sequence). The CDR3 is made up of 14 amino acids. The CDR3 sequence: CASSLGQETGELFF. The DNA of the CDR3 is TGTGCCAGCAGCCTGGGACAGGAGACCGGGGAGCTGTTTTTT. The full variable domain, rest sourced from reference TRBV7-9 and TRBJ2-2, is DTGVSQNPRHKITKRGQNVTFRCDPISEHNRLYWYRQTLGQGPEFLTYFQNEAQLEKSRLLSDRFSAERPKGSFSTLEIQRTEQGDSAMYLCASSLGQETGELFFGEGSRLTVL.

The CDR3 spells CASSLDYGVDYYGYTF. In DNA form, the CDR3 reads TGCGCCAGCAGCTTGGATTACGGGGTCGACTACTATGGCTACACCTTC. The chain has TRBV5-1 and TRBJ1-2, with D hard to call. Germline V gene data show CDR1 as SGHRS and CDR2 as YFSETQ. The CDR3 extends over 16 amino acids. The V gene lost 0 bases and the J gene lost 3 bases, with 15 bases spanning the gap.

The chain recombines TRBV13 with TRBJ2-3, with D perhaps being TRBD1 or TRBD2 (6 bases each). V was trimmed by 4 bases and J by 1 base, leaving 15 bases between them. CDR3 size: 16 residues. From germline, CDR1 is PRHDT and CDR2 FYEKMQ (reference sequence). The CDR3 here is CASSSWGAGRTDTQYF. For the CDR3, the DNA is TGTGCCAGCAGCTCTTGGGGGGCGGGACGCACAGATACGCAGTATTTT.

V and J are TRBV28 and TRBJ2-1; no reliable D call. Germline V gene lookup returns CDR1 MDHEN and CDR2 SYDVKM. The CDR3 runs 12 residues. The V and J ends lost 6 bases and 9 bases respectively, with 12 bases between them. The CDR3 spells CASSALRIEQFF. The CDR3 DNA follows: TGTGCCAGCAGCGCTTTACGGATTGAGCAGTTCTTC.

Comments on this clone: Other DNA sequences in this sample translate to the same CDR3. This chain joins TRBV28 and TRBJ2-7; no clear D. V lost 8 bases and J 1 base, leaving 9 bases between the germline ends. The CDR3 length is 12 residues. From germline, CDR1 is MDHEN and CDR2 SYDVKM. Here the CDR3 reads CASRWGSYEQYF. In DNA form, the CDR3 reads TGTGCCAGCCGTTGGGGTTCCTACGAGCAGTACTTC.

The V gene is TRBV27, the J gene TRBJ1-2; 9 nucleotides agree with TRBD1. Germline V gene lookup returns CDR1 MNHEY and CDR2 SMNVEV (reference sequence). The CDR3 has 16 residues. The junction had 6 bases not matched to a gene; V was cut back by 0 bases and J by 4 bases. CDR3 loop: CASSLSTGDRVYGYTF. The CDR3 bases are TGTGCCAGCAGTTTATCTACAGGGGACAGGGTCTATGGCTACACCTTC.

This clone was recorded once. This sample also contains other DNA sequences that code for the same CDR3. V is TRBV7-9 and J is TRBJ2-2; 10 bases agree with TRBD2. The CDR3 has 16 amino acids. Germline CDR1 reads SEHNR; CDR2 reads FQNEAQ (reference sequence). The V and J ends lost 5 bases and 1 base, in that order; junction bases with no gene match: 4. The CDR3, as DNA: TGTGCCAGCAGCCAAAGGACTAGCGGGAACACCGGGGAGCTGTTTTTT. Encoded protein: CASSQRTSGNTGELFF.

V gene TRBV9 combines with J gene TRBJ1-2; D might be TRBD1 (6 bases). The CDR3 runs to 15 residues. Germline V gene lookup returns CDR1 SGDLS and CDR2 YYNGEE. V was shortened by 0 bases and J by 4 bases, with 13 bases between the two germline ends. CDR3 residues: CASSVGTASLYGYTF. The CDR3 nucleotides are TGTGCCAGCAGCGTAGGGACAGCGAGCCTCTATGGCTACACCTTC. Full variable domain (outside the CDR3, taken from reference TRBV9 and TRBJ1-2): DSGVTQTPKHLITATGQRVTLRCSPRSGDLSVYWYQQSLDQGLQFLIQYYNGEERAKGNILERFSAQQFPDLHSELNLSSLELGDSALYFCASSVGTASLYGYTFGSGTRLTVV.

This chain links TRBV9 with TRBJ1-5; the D is unclear. Looked up from germline, CDR1 is SGDLS and CDR2 is YYNGEE. The V gene lost 0 bases and the J gene lost 6 bases, with 7 bases spanning the gap. This CDR3 has 13 residues. The DNA for the CDR3 is TGTGCCAGCAGCGTAGAGGACGGTCAGCCCCAGCATTTT. Amino acids: CASSVEDGQPQHF.

The chain joins TRBV19 to TRBJ2-7; perhaps TRBD2 as D (6 bases). CDR1 is LNHDA and CDR2 is SQIVND in the germline V gene (reference sequence). The CDR3 runs 18 residues. Trimming shortened V by 3 bases and J by 3 bases, and 24 bases separated the two germline ends. DNA of the CDR3: TGTGCCAGTAGTATTGTTGTTTCGGACGGGAGAAACGACTACGAGCAGTACTTC. Translation gives CASSIVVSDGRNDYEQYF.

On this clone itself: Additional DNA sequences in this sample encode the identical CDR3. The chain links TRBV6-5 to TRBJ1-1; D call uncertain. This CDR3 is built from 15 residues. Germline lookup yields CDR1 MNHEY and CDR2 SVGAGI. With 3 bases removed from V and 0 bases from J, the gap between germline ends came to 11 bases. CDR3 sequence: CASSYSRTLNTEAFF. CDR3 sequence (DNA): TGTGCCAGCAGTTATTCCAGGACCTTGAACACTGAAGCTTTCTTT.

The V and J genes are TRBV5-6 and TRBJ1-1, with D possibly being TRBD1 (6 bases). The CDR3 length is 14 residues. From germline, CDR1 is SGHDT and CDR2 YYEEEE. V shed 1 base and J shed 0 bases, with 7 bases lying between them. The CDR3 region has the DNA TGTGCCAGCAGCTTGCAGGGGATGAACACTGAAGCTTTCTTT. Amino acids: CASSLQGMNTEAFF.